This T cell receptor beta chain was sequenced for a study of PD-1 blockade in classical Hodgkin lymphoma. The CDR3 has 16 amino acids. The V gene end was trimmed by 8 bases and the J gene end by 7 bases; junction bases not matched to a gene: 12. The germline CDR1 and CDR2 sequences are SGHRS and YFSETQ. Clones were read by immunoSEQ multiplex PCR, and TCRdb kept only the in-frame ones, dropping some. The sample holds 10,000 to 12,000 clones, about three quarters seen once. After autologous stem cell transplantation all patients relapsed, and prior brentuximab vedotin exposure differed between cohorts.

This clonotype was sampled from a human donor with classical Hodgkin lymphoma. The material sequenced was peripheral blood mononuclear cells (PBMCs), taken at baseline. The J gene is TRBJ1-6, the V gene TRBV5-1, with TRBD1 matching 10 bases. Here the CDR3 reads CASNTGTGVRNSPLHF. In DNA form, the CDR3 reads TGCGCCAGTAACACCGGGACAGGGGTTCGGAATTCACCCCTCCACTTT.